Shown below are 27 T cell receptor beta chains from a single sample sequenced in a study of early T cells in non-severe SARS-CoV-2 infection. Each CDR3 protein is one row after TCRdb ran MiXCR on the 5' RACE reads. The sample includes about 81,000 distinct CDR3 sequences, 5% to 7% of them seen just once. Sample: whole blood. The receptor source for this set is an adult who was a healthcare worker with PCR-confirmed SARS-CoV-2 infection or an uninfected control (not recorded which).

This clonotype was seen only a few times. This chain joins TRBV18 and TRBJ2-2; D not certain. V gave up 6 bases and J gave up 7 bases, with 12 bases separating them. CDR1 is KGHSH, CDR2 LQKENI, per germline. This CDR3 spans 13 amino acids. The DNA of the CDR3 is TGTGCCAGCTCTGCGGACCGAAACGGGGAGCTGTTTTTT. It translates to CASSADRNGELFF.

This clonotype was recorded at least ten times. The J gene is TRBJ2-1, the V gene TRBV7-2, with D uncertain. This CDR3 spans 13 amino acids. The germline CDR1 and CDR2 sequences are SGHTA and FQGNSA. Deletions cut 3 bases from V and 4 bases from J, with 7 bases between. In DNA, the CDR3 is TGTGCCAGCAGCTTCGTAGAATACAATGAGCAGTTCTTC. It translates to CASSFVEYNEQFF.

The chain joins TRBV27 to TRBJ1-2, with TRBD1 matching 11 bases. There are 13 residues in the CDR3. Germline CDR1 reads MNHEY; CDR2 reads SMNVEV (reference sequence). The V and J ends lost 6 bases and 8 bases, in that order; junction bases with no gene match: 5. Here the CDR3 DNA reads TGTGCCAGCAGAGGACAGGGGGCGATCGGCTACACCTTC. This sequence encodes CASRGQGAIGYTF.

This clonotype was counted between two and nine times. CDR3: CATSDTTSGGRLPLYF. For the CDR3, the DNA is TGTGCCACCAGTGACACTACTAGCGGGGGACGCCTCCCCCTGTACTTC. The chain uses TRBV24-1 and TRBJ2-5, with TRBD2 matching 11 bases. CDR1 and CDR2 (germline): KGHDR, SFDVKD. The J segment lost 13 bases and the V segment lost 4 bases, leaving 16 bases of the junction unmatched. The CDR3 consists of 16 residues.

This clonotype was counted between two and nine times. V usage is TRBV4-2 and J usage is TRBJ1-1; D gene ambiguous. The CDR3 has 17 residues. The V end lost 0 bases, the J end lost 1 base, and 15 bases lay between the germline ends. The germline V gene encodes CDR1 LGHNA and CDR2 YNFKEQ. The CDR3 here is CASSQDPRNWGNTEAFF. CDR3 DNA sequence: TGTGCCAGCAGCCAAGATCCCAGAAACTGGGGGAACACTGAAGCTTTCTTT.

This clonotype was recorded at least ten times. V and J are TRBV7-2 and TRBJ2-1; a weak D match, TRBD2 (5 bases). Trimming left V 5 bases short and J 0 bases short, with 11 bases between. The CDR3 is 15 residues long. In germline, CDR1 is SGHTA, CDR2 FQGNSA. CDR3 sequence: CASSGSYSSYNEQFF. CDR3 bases: TGTGCCAGCAGCGGGAGTTATAGCTCCTACAATGAGCAGTTCTTC. The variable domain in full, with the rest retrieved from reference TRBV7-2 and TRBJ2-1, is GAGVSQSPSNKVTEKGKDVELRCDPISGHTALYWYRQSLGQGLEFLIYFQGNSAPDKSGLPSDRFSAERTGGSVSTLTIQRTQQEDSAVYLCASSGSYSSYNEQFFGPGTRLTVL.

This clonotype has at least ten counts. The chain uses TRBV27 and TRBJ1-1, with D maybe TRBD1 (5 bases). Trimming stripped 3 bases from V and 0 bases from J, with 8 bases between. This CDR3 region has 14 residues. CDR1 MNHEY and CDR2 SMNVEV come from the germline V gene (reference sequence). The DNA of the CDR3 is TGTGCCAGCAGTTTCGACAGAATGAACACTGAAGCTTTCTTT. Encoded protein: CASSFDRMNTEAFF.

This clonotype was detected ten times or more. The CDR3 protein is CASSLVGLSTDTQYF. CDR3 DNA: TGTGCCAGCAGCTTAGTGGGACTGAGCACAGATACGCAGTATTTT. This chain joins TRBV7-2 and TRBJ2-3; D is possibly TRBD2 (6 bases). From germline, CDR1 is SGHTA and CDR2 FQGNSA. V was cut by 1 base and J by 0 bases, with 8 bases left in between. The CDR3 has 15 amino acids.

This clonotype was counted between two and nine times. Germline is not matched at one junction end, which may reflect a read error. The rearrangement uses TRBV20-1 and TRBJ2-1; D call uncertain. This CDR3 has 16 residues. Germline CDR1 and CDR2: DFQATT and SNEGSKA (reference sequence). The DNA for the CDR3 is TGCAGTGCCAGAGATGGAGAGTCTCGGCTGTTCTATGAGCAGTTCTTC. This translates into CSARDGESRLFYEQFF.

The CDR3 DNA reads TGCAGCGTGACAACCGGGACTAGCGCCTACGAGCAGTACTTC. It specifies CSVTTGTSAYEQYF. The chain couples TRBV29-1 to TRBJ2-7; TRBD2 matches at 10 bases. Germline CDR1 and CDR2: SQVTM and ANQGSEA. The V segment lost 6 bases and the J segment 2 bases; nucleotides outside the gene matches: 7. CDR3 size: 14 residues.

A few counts support this clonotype. The chain has TRBV23-1 and TRBJ2-5; TRBD1 agrees at 11 bases. TRBV23-1 is placed among ORFs of uncertain function. The CDR3 is 17 residues long. J was trimmed by 5 bases and V by 0 bases; bases with no gene match: 8. The CDR3 is CASSQSRGQGGGETQYF. The CDR3 DNA reads as TGCGCCAGCAGTCAATCCCGGGGACAGGGGGGCGGGGAGACCCAGTACTTC.

This rearrangement joins TRBV20-1 to TRBJ2-5, with D unresolved. The CDR3 is 13 amino acids. Trimming took off 1 base at V and 2 bases at J, with 8 bases between the two ends. Per the germline V gene, CDR1 is DFQATT and CDR2 is SNEGSKA (reference sequence). The CDR3 DNA is TGCAGTGCTAGAGTACTGGGGCAAGAGACCCAGTACTTC. Encoded protein: CSARVLGQETQYF.

Ten or more counts support this clonotype. This sequence joins TRBV6-4 and TRBJ2-1, with TRBD2 matching 9 bases. The V gene's germline CDR1 is MRHNA and CDR2 SNTAGT. The CDR3 is 16 residues long. V lost 3 bases to trimming and J lost 4 bases; unmatched junction nucleotides: 7. The CDR3 reads CASSEASGAGYNEQFF. Written as DNA, the CDR3 is TGTGCCAGCAGTGAGGCTAGCGGGGCAGGATACAATGAGCAGTTCTTC.

This clonotype was counted a few times. This chain connects TRBV10-2 to TRBJ2-7, with a tentative D call TRBD1 (7 bases). Trimming removed 0 bases from V and 3 bases from J, with 15 bases in between. This CDR3 spans 16 amino acids. The V gene's germline CDR1 is WSHSY and CDR2 SAAADI. The CDR3 bases are TGCGCCAGCAGTGAGTCGGGGGGACAGAAGGTCTACGAGCAGTACTTC. Translated: CASSESGGQKVYEQYF.

This clonotype came up many times. The rearrangement uses TRBV6-5 and TRBJ2-5; D might be TRBD1 (6 bases). This CDR3 has 14 amino acids. Germline V gives CDR1 MNHEY, CDR2 SVGAGI. Trimming took off 4 bases at V and 4 bases at J, with 13 bases between the two ends. The CDR3, as DNA: TGTGCCAGCAGTTCCCCACAGGGATCAGAGACCCAGTACTTC. This translates into CASSSPQGSETQYF.

This clonotype occurred many times. The rearrangement uses TRBV5-1 and TRBJ2-2; TRBD1 is a possible D gene (5 bases). CDR3 size: 20 residues. Germline V lookup: CDR1 SGHRS, CDR2 YFSETQ. Trimming left V 4 bases short and J 0 bases short, with 25 bases between. The DNA of the CDR3 is TGCGCCAGCAGCCATTACGGATCGATCCATAGACAGTCGAACACCGGGGAGCTGTTTTTT. This translates into CASSHYGSIHRQSNTGELFF.

This clonotype turned up a few times. The chain is built from TRBV28 and TRBJ1-2; no firm D call. V was cut by 4 bases and J by 0 bases, with 12 bases left in between. There are 15 residues in the CDR3. Germline assignment: CDR1 MDHEN and CDR2 SYDVKM. The CDR3 sequence: CASSSDGTANYGYTF. CDR3 nucleotides: TGTGCCAGCAGTTCGGACGGAACAGCTAACTATGGCTACACCTTC.

This clonotype was picked up a small number of times. The V gene is TRBV11-2, the J gene TRBJ2-2; 7 bases match TRBD1. V gave up 2 bases and J gave up 6 bases; unmatched junction bases: 6. Looked up from germline, CDR1 is SGHAT and CDR2 is FQNNGV. This CDR3 spans 15 amino acids. The CDR3 is CASSLRGPTPGELFF. CDR3 bases: TGTGCCAGCAGCTTAAGGGGGCCGACGCCCGGGGAGCTGTTTTTT.

This clonotype was detected only a few times. CDR3 nucleotides: TGTGCCAGCTCACCGTCGGGACTAGCGGGACTAAATGAGCAGTTCTTC. Protein product: CASSPSGLAGLNEQFF. This rearrangement joins TRBV18 to TRBJ2-1, with 13 bases identical to TRBD2. Germline V gene lookup returns CDR1 KGHSH and CDR2 LQKENI. The CDR3 loop spans 16 amino acids. The V gene end was trimmed by 3 bases and the J gene end by 7 bases; junction bases not matched to a gene: 6.

This clonotype was found many times. The chain recombines TRBV7-9 with TRBJ1-1; no reliable D call. Per the germline V gene, CDR1 is SEHNR and CDR2 is FQNEAQ (reference sequence). The ends were cut back, 3 bases at V and 0 bases at J, with 8 bases in the middle. The CDR3 has 14 amino acids. Here the CDR3 reads CASSLGSMNTEAFF. CDR3 bases: TGTGCCAGCAGCTTGGGCAGCATGAACACTGAAGCTTTCTTT. Using reference TRBV7-9 and TRBJ1-1 for the parts outside the CDR3, the full variable domain is DTGVSQNPRHKITKRGQNVTFRCDPISEHNRLYWYRQTLGQGPEFLTYFQNEAQLEKSRLLSDRFSAERPKGSFSTLEIQRTEQGDSAMYLCASSLGSMNTEAFFGQGTRLTVV.

The rearrangement uses TRBV15 and TRBJ2-2; D gene unclear. The CDR3 is 15 residues long. With 0 bases removed from V and 7 bases from J, the gap between germline ends came to 12 bases. CDR1 is LNHNV, CDR2 YYDKDF, per germline (reference sequence). CDR3: CATSRDLGISGELFF. The CDR3 bases are TGTGCCACCAGCAGAGATTTAGGGATAAGCGGGGAGCTGTTTTTT. The whole variable domain, remainder taken from reference TRBV15 and TRBJ2-2, is DAMVIQNPRYQVTQFGKPVTLSCSQTLNHNVMYWYQQKSSQAPKLLFHYYDKDFNNEADTPDNFQSRRPNTSFCFLDIRSPGLGDTAMYLCATSRDLGISGELFFGEGSRLTVL.

The table lists this clonotype with many counts. The chain carries TRBV14 and TRBJ2-1, with 8 positions matching TRBD2. The CDR3 extends over 17 amino acids. The V and J ends lost 5 bases and 6 bases, in that order; junction bases with no gene match: 15. Germline assignment: CDR1 SGHDN and CDR2 FVKESK. CDR3 protein: CASSKRPGSTSGNEQFF. The CDR3, as DNA: TGTGCCAGCAGCAAAAGACCCGGGAGCACTAGCGGCAATGAGCAGTTCTTC.

This clonotype was detected ten times or more. V gene TRBV5-4 combines with J gene TRBJ2-5; 7 bases are a match to TRBD2. V was pared by 4 bases and J by 1 base, with 4 bases of the junction left unmatched. The CDR3 consists of 14 residues. Germline V gene sequence: CDR1 SGHNT, CDR2 YYREEE (reference sequence). CDR3 in amino acids: CASSATSSQETQYF. The CDR3 DNA reads TGTGCCAGCAGCGCGACTAGCTCCCAAGAGACCCAGTACTTC. The whole variable domain, remainder taken from reference TRBV5-4 and TRBJ2-5, is ETGVTQSPTHLIKTRGQQVTLRCSSQSGHNTVSWYQQALGQGPQFIFQYYREEENGRGNFPPRFSGLQFPNYSSELNVNALELDDSALYLCASSATSSQETQYFGPGTRLLVL.

This clonotype was detected a few times. The J gene is TRBJ1-1, the V gene TRBV14; the D is unclear. With 1 base removed from V and 1 base from J, the gap between germline ends came to 10 bases. Germline V gives CDR1 SGHDN, CDR2 FVKESK. The CDR3 length is 15 residues. The CDR3 protein is CASSQGTVQNTEAFF. The CDR3 nucleotides are TGTGCCAGCAGCCAAGGGACGGTCCAGAACACTGAAGCTTTCTTT.

The chain has TRBV6-5 and TRBJ1-2, with D maybe TRBD1 (5 bases). V was pared by 5 bases and J by 7 bases, with 11 bases between. Germline V CDR1 and CDR2: MNHEY, SVGAGI. This CDR3 is built from 12 residues. Here the CDR3 reads CASSPGRSGYTF. The DNA for the CDR3 is TGTGCCAGCAGTCCAGGGCGTAGTGGCTACACCTTC.

This clonotype was counted many times. The rearrangement links TRBV6-5 to TRBJ2-6; D unresolved. Per germline, CDR1 MNHEY and CDR2 SVGAGI. The CDR3 contains 15 residues. The ends were cut back, 1 base at V and 4 bases at J, with 8 bases in the middle. As DNA, the CDR3 is TGTGCCAGCAGTTACTTCCCCCCCGGGGCCAACGTCCTGACTTTC. Protein sequence: CASSYFPPGANVLTF.

V usage is TRBV27 and J usage is TRBJ1-5; D is ambiguous. V dropped 6 bases and J dropped 6 bases, with 12 bases sitting between them. Per germline, CDR1 MNHEY and CDR2 SMNVEV (reference sequence). The CDR3 covers 13 residues. CDR3 residues: CASRSFWGQPQHF. The CDR3 nucleotides are TGTGCCAGCAGGAGCTTCTGGGGTCAGCCCCAGCATTTT.